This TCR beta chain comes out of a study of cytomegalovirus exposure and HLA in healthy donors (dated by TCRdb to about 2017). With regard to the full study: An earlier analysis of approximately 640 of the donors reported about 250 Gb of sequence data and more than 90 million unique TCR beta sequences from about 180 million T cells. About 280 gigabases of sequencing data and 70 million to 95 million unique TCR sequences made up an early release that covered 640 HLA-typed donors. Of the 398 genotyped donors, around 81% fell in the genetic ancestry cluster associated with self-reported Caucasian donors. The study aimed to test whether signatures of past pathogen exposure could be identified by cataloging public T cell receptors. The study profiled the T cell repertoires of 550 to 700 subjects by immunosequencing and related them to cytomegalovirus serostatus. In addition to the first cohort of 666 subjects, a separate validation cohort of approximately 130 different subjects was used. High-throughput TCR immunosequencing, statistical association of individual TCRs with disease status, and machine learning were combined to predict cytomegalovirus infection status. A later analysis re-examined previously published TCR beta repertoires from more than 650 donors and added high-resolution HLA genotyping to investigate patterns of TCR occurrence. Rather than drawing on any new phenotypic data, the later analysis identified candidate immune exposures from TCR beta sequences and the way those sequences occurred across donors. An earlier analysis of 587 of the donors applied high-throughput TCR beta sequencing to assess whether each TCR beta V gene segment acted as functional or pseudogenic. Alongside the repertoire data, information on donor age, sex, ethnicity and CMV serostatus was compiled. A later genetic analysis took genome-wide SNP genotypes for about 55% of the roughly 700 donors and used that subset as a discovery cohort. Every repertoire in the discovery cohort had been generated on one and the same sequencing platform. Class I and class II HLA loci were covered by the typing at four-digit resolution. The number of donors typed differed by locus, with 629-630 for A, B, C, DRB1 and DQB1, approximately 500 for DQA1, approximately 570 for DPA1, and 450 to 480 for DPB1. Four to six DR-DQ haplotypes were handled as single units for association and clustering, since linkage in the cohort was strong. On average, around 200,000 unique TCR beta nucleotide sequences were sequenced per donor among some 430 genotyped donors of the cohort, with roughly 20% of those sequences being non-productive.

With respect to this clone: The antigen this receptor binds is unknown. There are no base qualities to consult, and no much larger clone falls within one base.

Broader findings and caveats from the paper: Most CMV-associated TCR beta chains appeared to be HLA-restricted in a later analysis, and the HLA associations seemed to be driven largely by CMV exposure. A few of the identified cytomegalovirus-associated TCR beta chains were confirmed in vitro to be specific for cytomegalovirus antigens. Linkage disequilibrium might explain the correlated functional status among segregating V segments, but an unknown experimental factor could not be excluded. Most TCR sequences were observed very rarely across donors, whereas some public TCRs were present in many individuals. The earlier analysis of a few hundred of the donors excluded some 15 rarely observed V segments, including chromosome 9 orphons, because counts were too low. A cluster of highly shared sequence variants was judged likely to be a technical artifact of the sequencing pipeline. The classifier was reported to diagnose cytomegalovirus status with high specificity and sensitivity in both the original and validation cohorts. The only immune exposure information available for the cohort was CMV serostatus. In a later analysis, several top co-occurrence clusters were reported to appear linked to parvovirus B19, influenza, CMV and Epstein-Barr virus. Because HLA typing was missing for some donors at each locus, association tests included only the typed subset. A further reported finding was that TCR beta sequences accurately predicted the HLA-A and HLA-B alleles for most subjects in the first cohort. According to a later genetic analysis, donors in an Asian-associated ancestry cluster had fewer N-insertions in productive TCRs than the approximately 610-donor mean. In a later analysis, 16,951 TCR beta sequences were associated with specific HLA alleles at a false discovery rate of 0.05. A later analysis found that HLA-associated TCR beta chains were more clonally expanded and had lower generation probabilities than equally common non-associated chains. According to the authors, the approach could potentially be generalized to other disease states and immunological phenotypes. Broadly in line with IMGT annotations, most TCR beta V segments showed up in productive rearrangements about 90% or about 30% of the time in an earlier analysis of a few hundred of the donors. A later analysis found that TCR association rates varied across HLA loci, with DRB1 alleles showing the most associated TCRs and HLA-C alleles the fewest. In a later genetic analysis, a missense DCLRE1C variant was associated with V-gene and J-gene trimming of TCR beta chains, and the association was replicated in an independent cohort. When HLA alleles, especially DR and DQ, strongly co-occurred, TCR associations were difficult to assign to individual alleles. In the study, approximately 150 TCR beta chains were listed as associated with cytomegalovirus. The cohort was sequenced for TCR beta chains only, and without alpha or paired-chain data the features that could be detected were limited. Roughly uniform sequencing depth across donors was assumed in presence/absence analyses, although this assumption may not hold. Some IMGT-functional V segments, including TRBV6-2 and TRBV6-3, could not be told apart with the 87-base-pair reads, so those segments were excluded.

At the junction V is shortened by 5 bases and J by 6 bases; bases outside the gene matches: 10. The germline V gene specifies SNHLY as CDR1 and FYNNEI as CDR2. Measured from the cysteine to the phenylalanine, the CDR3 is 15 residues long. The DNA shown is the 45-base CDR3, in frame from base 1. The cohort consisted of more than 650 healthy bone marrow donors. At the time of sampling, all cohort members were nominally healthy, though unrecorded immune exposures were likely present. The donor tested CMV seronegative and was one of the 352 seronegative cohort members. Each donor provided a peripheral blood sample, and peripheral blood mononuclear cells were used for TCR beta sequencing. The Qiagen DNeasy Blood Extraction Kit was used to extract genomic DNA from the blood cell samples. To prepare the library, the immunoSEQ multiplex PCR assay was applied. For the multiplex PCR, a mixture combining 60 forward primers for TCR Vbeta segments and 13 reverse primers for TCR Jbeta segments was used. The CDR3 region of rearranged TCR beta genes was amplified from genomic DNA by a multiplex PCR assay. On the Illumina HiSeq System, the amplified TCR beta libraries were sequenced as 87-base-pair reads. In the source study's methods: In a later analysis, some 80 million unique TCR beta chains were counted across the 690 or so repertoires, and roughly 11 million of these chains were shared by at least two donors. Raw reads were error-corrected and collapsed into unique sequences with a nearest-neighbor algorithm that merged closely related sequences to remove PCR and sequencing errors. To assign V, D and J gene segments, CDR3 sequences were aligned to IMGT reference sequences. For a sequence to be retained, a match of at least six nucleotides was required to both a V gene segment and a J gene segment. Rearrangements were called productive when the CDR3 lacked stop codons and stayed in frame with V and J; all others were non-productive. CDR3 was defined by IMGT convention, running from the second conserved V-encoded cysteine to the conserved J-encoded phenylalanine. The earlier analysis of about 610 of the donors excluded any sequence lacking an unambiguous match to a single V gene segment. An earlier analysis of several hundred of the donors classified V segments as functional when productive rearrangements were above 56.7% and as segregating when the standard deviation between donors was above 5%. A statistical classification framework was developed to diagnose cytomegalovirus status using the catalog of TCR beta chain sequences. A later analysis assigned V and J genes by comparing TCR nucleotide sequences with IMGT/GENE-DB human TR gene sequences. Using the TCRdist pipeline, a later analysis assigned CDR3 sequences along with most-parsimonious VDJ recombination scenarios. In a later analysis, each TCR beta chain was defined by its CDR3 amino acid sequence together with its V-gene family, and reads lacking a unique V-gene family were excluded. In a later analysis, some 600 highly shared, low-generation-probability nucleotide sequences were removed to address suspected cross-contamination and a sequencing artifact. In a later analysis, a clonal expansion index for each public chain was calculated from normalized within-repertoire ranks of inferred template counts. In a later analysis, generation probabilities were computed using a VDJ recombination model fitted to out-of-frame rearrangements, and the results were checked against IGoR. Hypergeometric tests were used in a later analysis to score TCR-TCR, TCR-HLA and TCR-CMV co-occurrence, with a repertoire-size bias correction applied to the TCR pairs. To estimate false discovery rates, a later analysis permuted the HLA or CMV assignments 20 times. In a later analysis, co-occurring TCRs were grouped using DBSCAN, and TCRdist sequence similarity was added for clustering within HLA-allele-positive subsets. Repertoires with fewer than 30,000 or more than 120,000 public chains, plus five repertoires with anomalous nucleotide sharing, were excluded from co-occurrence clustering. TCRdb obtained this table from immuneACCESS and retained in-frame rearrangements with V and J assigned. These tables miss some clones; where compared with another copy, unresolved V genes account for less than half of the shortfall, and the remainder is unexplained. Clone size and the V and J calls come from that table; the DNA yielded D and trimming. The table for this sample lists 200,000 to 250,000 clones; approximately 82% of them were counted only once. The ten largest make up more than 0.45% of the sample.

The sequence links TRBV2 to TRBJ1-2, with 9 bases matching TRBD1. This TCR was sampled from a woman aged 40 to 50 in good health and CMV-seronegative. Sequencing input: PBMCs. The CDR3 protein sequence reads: CASSPSYRGQDGYTF. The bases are TGTGCCAGCAGTCCCTCCTACAGGGGGCAGGATGGCTACACCTTC.